The source of this TCR beta chain is a study of blood T cell repertoires in COVID-19. Whole-study context: The samples span acute and convalescent COVID-19 from the United States, Italy and Spain. Sample material is recorded as cDNA or gDNA derived from T cells, B-cell-depleted T cells, or PBMCs.

As processed by the authors: Amplifying reference gene primers gave estimates of nucleated cell counts. Sequencing used immunoSEQ multiplex PCR; TCRdb keeps in-frame clones, though not all of them. V and J calls and clone size are as listed in that table; D and trimming were resolved from the DNA. The repertoire includes 100,000 to 150,000 clones, 80% of them detected once, and under 2.5% sits in the top ten. The TCR sequence derives from a man aged 65 to 85 with acute or convalescent COVID-19. The specimen sequenced was peripheral blood.

Here the CDR3 DNA reads TGTGCCAGCAGTTTAAACAGGGGGCCCGCGTCATACTCACCCCTCCACTTT. Translation: CASSLNRGPASYSPLHF. The chain uses TRBV27 and TRBJ1-6; 9 bases map to TRBD1. The CDR3 has 17 amino acids. V lost 2 bases to trimming and J lost 10 bases; unmatched junction nucleotides: 12. Germline CDR1 is MNHEY and CDR2 is SMNVEV (reference sequence).